The rows below give T cell receptor beta chains drawn from one sample of a study of cytomegalovirus exposure and HLA in healthy donors. Some clones are missing from TCRdb's copy, which holds only in-frame ones; the method was immunoSEQ multiplex PCR. The data hold about 110,000 clones, with approximately 15% observed a single time. Material for sequencing was PBMCs. The receptors derive from a woman in her late teens or twenties in good health and CMV-seronegative. Both conserved end residues are trimmed from each CDR3. Clone sizes are given selectively: once, few, many, or a class where the clone is expanded.

j_call: TRBJ2-1
v_call: TRBV6-5
clone_size: few
cdr3_aa: ASSYFGGRAHEQF

j_call: TRBJ1-2
v_call: TRBV5-1
clone_size: -
cdr3_aa: ASCPQTGGNYYT

j_call: TRBJ2-3
v_call: TRBV6-1
clone_size: -
cdr3_aa: ASSEEGGGTDTQY

j_call: TRBJ2-7
v_call: TRBV28
clone_size: few
cdr3_aa: ASSLPQGNEQY

j_call: TRBJ2-2
v_call: TRBV7-3
clone_size: -
cdr3_aa: ASSFGLAGFGELF

j_call: TRBJ1-5
v_call: TRBV29-1
clone_size: -
cdr3_aa: SVGGGSSQPQH

j_call: TRBJ1-1
v_call: TRBV6-1
clone_size: -
cdr3_aa: ASSEATGYLVSEAF

j_call: TRBJ1-2
v_call: TRBV5-4
clone_size: -
cdr3_aa: ASSLDRANYGYT

j_call: TRBJ1-1
v_call: TRBV7-9
clone_size: few
cdr3_aa: ASSPAGTSNTEAF

j_call: TRBJ1-1
v_call: TRBV19
clone_size: few
cdr3_aa: ASSIDWTGSFEAF

j_call: TRBJ1-4
v_call: TRBV6-5
clone_size: few
cdr3_aa: ASSYRQPWGGELF

j_call: TRBJ1-2
v_call: TRBV15
clone_size: -
cdr3_aa: ATSRDRDNYGYT

j_call: TRBJ2-1
v_call: TRBV9
clone_size: few
cdr3_aa: ASSVGSAIEQF

j_call: TRBJ1-1
v_call: TRBV30
clone_size: -
cdr3_aa: AWNRGGNEAF

j_call: TRBJ2-1
v_call: TRBV9
clone_size: -
cdr3_aa: ASSATGSFNNEQF

j_call: TRBJ2-5
v_call: TRBV5-6
clone_size: -
cdr3_aa: ASSLGEEVAETQY

j_call: TRBJ2-7
v_call: TRBV7-9
clone_size: few
cdr3_aa: ASSFSGLGEQY

j_call: TRBJ1-2
v_call: TRBV6-5
clone_size: few
cdr3_aa: ASTEGGIAYGYT

j_call: TRBJ2-5
v_call: TRBV2
clone_size: few
cdr3_aa: ASSKGLAGGQENQY

j_call: TRBJ2-1
v_call: TRBV28
clone_size: few
cdr3_aa: ASSQPGTSHEQF

j_call: TRBJ1-2
v_call: TRBV2
clone_size: -
cdr3_aa: ATPATTGANGYT

j_call: TRBJ1-1
v_call: TRBV29-1
clone_size: -
cdr3_aa: SVSVLEVNTEAF

j_call: TRBJ1-3
v_call: TRBV6-5
clone_size: -
cdr3_aa: ASRSPGPGGNTIY